The 4 T cell receptor beta chains listed next were all sequenced from one sample in a study of cytomegalovirus exposure and HLA in healthy donors. The primer mix had 60 Vbeta and 13 Jbeta primers. The table came from immunoSEQ multiplex PCR; TCRdb's copy has only in-frame clones and leaves some out. The sample lists approximately 160,000 clones; 75% to 85% were seen once. Sequencing used PBMCs. These receptors were collected from a woman younger than 45 in good health and CMV-seropositive.

This clone was seen just once. The J gene is TRBJ2-1, the V gene TRBV7-2, with 11 bases matching TRBD2. The CDR3 consists of 16 residues. Germline CDR1 is SGHTA and CDR2 is FQGNSA. With 5 bases clipped from V and 3 bases from J, the junction kept 6 bases outside the gene matches. CDR3 sequence reads: CASSLLAGGNYNEQFF. CDR3 in DNA: TGTGCCAGCAGCCTTCTAGCGGGAGGCAACTACAATGAGCAGTTCTTC.

The chain employs TRBV9 and TRBJ2-5, with 7 bases lining up with TRBD2. The J call could be wrong; TRBJ2-7 is a better fit for the DNA end. CDR3 length: 15 residues. Looked up from germline, CDR1 is SGDLS and CDR2 is YYNGEE. CDR3 sequence (DNA): TGTGCCAGCAGCGTAGAGGTGCGGGGGTTCGACGAGCAGTACTTC. Protein sequence: CASSVEVRGFDEQYF.

In its sample, this clone was seen a few times. The CDR3 here is CASSPFYTGELFF. CDR3 coding DNA: TGTGCCAGTAGCCCTTTTTACACCGGGGAGCTGTTTTTT. The rearrangement joins TRBV19 to TRBJ2-2; the D is unclear. Germline lookup yields CDR1 LNHDA and CDR2 SQIVND (reference sequence). The CDR3 contains 13 residues. V was shortened by 6 bases and J by 3 bases, with 8 bases between the two germline ends.

The chain links TRBV2 to TRBJ2-5; the D gene is possibly TRBD2 (7 bases). The germline V gene encodes CDR1 SNHLY and CDR2 FYNNEI. CDR3 length: 14 amino acids. Trimming pared 10 bases from V and 4 bases from J, leaving 19 bases between. The CDR3 protein is CATEVRGAGETQYF. The CDR3 bases are TGTGCCACCGAAGTCCGGGGGGCGGGAGAGACCCAGTACTTC.